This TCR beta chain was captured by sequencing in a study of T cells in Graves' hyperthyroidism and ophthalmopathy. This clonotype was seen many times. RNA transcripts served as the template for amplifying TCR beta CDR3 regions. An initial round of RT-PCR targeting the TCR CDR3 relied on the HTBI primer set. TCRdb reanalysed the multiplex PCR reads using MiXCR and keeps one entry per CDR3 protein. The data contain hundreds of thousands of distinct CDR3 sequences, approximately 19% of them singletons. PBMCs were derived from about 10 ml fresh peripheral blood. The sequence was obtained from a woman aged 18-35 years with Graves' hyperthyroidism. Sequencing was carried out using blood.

The CDR3 region has the DNA TGTGCCAGCAGTTACCGACCCGGCACAGATACGCAGTATTTT. It codes for CASSYRPGTDTQYF. The gene calls are TRBV6-2 or TRBV6-3 and TRBJ2-3, with D hard to call. The CDR3 loop spans 14 amino acids. Germline CDR1 is MNHEY and CDR2 is SVGEGT. Trimming took 2 bases from V and 1 from J, leaving 7 bases between them.